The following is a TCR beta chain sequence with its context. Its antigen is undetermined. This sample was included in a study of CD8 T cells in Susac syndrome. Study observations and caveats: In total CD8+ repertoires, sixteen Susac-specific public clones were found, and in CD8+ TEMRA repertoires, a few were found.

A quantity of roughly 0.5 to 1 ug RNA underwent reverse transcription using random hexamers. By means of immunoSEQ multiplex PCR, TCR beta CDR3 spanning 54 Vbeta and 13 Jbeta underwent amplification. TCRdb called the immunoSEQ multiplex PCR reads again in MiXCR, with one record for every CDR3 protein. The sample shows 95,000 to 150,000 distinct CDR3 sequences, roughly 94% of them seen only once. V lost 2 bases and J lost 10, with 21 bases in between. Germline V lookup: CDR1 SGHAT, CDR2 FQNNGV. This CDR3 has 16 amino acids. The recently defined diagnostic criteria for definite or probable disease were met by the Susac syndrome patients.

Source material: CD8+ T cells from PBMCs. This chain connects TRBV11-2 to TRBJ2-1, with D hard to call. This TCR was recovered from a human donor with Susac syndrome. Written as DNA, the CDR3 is TGTGCCAGCAGCTTATCCCCAACCCCTTGGCAGACGGAGCAGTTCTTC. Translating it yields CASSLSPTPWQTEQFF.